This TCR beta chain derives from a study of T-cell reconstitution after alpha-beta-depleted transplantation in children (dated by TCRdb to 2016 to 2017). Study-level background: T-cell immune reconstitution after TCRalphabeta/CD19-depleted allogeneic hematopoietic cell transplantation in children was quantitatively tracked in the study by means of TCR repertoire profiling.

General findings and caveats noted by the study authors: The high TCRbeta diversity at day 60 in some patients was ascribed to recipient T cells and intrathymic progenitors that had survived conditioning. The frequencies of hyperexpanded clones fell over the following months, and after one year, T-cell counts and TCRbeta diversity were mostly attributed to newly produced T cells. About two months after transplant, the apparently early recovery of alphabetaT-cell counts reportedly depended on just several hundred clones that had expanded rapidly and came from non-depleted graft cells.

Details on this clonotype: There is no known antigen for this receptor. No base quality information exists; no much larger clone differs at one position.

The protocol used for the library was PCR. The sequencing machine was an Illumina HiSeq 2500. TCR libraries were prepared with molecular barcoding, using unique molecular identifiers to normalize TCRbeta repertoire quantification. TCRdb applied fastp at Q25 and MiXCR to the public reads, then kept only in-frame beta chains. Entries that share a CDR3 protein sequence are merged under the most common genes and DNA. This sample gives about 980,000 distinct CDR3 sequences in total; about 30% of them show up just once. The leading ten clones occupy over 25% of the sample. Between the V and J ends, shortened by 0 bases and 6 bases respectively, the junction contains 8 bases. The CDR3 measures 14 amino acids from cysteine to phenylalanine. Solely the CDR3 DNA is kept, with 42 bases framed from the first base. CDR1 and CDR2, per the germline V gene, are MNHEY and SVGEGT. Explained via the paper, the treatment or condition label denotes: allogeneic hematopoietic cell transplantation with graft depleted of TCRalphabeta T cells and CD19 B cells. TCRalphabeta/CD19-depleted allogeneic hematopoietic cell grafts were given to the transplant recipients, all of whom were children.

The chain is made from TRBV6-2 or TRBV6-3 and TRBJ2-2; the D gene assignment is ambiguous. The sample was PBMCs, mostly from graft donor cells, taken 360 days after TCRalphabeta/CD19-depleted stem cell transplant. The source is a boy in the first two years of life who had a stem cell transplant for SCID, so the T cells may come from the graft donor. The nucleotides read TGTGCCAGCAGTTACTCGAGACCGTCCGGGGAGCTGTTTTTT. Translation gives CASSYSRPSGELFF.